The 27 T cell receptor beta chains below come from one sample, sequenced in a study of cytomegalovirus exposure and HLA in healthy donors (TCRdb year 2017). Library method: the immunoSEQ multiplex PCR assay. The multiplex PCR relied on a mix of 60 forward primers for TCR Vbeta segments and 13 reverse primers for TCR Jbeta segments. TCRdb holds this immuneACCESS table with in-frame rearrangements only. Some clones are missing; in checked studies, unresolved V genes explain under half, and the rest has no known cause. This sample has tens of thousands of clones in its table, and 84% of those were observed once. The ten largest clonotypes hold around 2.3% of the sample. The sample was PBMCs. The receptors originated from a man aged 18 to 30 in good health and CMV-seronegative.

J is TRBJ2-5 and V is TRBV30; 10 bases are shared with TRBD2. The CDR3 length is 14 residues. The germline gives CDR1 GTSNPN, CDR2 SVGIG (reference sequence). V trimming: 4 bases; J trimming: 1 base; junction bases outside the gene matches: 3. In DNA form, the CDR3 reads TGTGCCTGGACTAGCGGGAGTCCCCAAGAGACCCAGTACTTC. Amino acids: CAWTSGSPQETQYF.

The CDR3: CASSSSRVAAYGYTF. For the CDR3, the DNA is TGTGCCAGCAGCTCCTCCAGGGTGGCTGCCTATGGCTACACCTTC. The chain recombines TRBV11-2 with TRBJ1-2, with a possible D match to TRBD1 (5 bases). Germline CDR1 SGHAT, CDR2 FQNNGV. CDR3 size: 15 residues. Trimming left V 4 bases short and J 4 bases short, with 16 bases between.

The V gene is TRBV7-9, the J gene TRBJ1-1; D uncertain. This CDR3 is 14 amino acids long. V shed 4 bases and J shed 0 bases, with 9 bases lying between them. The germline gives CDR1 SEHNR, CDR2 FQNEAQ (reference sequence). The CDR3 region has the DNA TGTGCCAGCAGCTCCCGCAGTATGAACACTGAAGCTTTCTTT. It encodes CASSSRSMNTEAFF. The variable domain in full, completed from reference TRBV7-9 and TRBJ1-1, reads DTGVSQNPRHKITKRGQNVTFRCDPISEHNRLYWYRQTLGQGPEFLTYFQNEAQLEKSRLLSDRFSAERPKGSFSTLEIQRTEQGDSAMYLCASSSRSMNTEAFFGQGTRLTVV.

V is TRBV19 and J is TRBJ2-3; the D gene is possibly TRBD1 (6 bases). V was cut by 5 bases and J by 0 bases, with 18 bases left in between. This CDR3 has 17 amino acids. CDR1 is LNHDA and CDR2 is SQIVND in the germline V gene (reference sequence). The CDR3 sequence: CASSPGLVGASTDTQYF. The CDR3 bases are TGTGCCAGTAGTCCGGGCCTGGTGGGGGCCAGCACAGATACGCAGTATTTT.

The V and J genes are TRBV7-9 and TRBJ1-2; possible D gene TRBD1, 5 bases. The CDR3 has 13 residues. CDR1 is SEHNR and CDR2 is FQNEAQ in the germline V gene (reference sequence). V lost 5 bases to trimming and J lost 6 bases, with 13 bases between them. The DNA for the CDR3 is TGTGCCAGCAGCCAACCTGACAGTAATGGCTACACCTTC. Translation gives CASSQPDSNGYTF. The full variable domain, its missing parts supplied by reference TRBV7-9 and TRBJ1-2, is DTGVSQNPRHKITKRGQNVTFRCDPISEHNRLYWYRQTLGQGPEFLTYFQNEAQLEKSRLLSDRFSAERPKGSFSTLEIQRTEQGDSAMYLCASSQPDSNGYTFGSGTRLTVV.

The CDR3 here is CAWSRDRWEHEQYF. DNA of the CDR3: TGTGCCTGGAGTAGGGACAGGTGGGAGCACGAGCAGTACTTC. The V gene is TRBV30, the J gene TRBJ2-7, with 8 bases aligning to TRBD1. The CDR3 length is 14 residues. V lost 2 bases, J lost 5 bases, and 8 bases stayed unmatched. The V gene's germline CDR1 is GTSNPN and CDR2 SVGIG (reference sequence).

The chain combines TRBV5-1 with TRBJ2-3; a possible D gene is TRBD2 (6 bases). V dropped 2 bases and J dropped 5 bases, with 12 bases sitting between them. Germline-derived CDR1 and CDR2 are SGHRS and YFSETQ. The CDR3 runs to 14 residues. CDR3 DNA sequence: TGCGCCAGCAGCTTTGGCGGGGTCGGAGATACGCAGTATTTT. Translated, it gives CASSFGGVGDTQYF.

In its sample, this clone was seen once. The J gene is TRBJ1-1, the V gene TRBV6-5; the match to TRBD1 covers 7 bases. The germline V gene encodes CDR1 MNHEY and CDR2 SVGAGI. The CDR3 runs 12 residues. The trim removed 0 bases at V and 8 bases at J, leaving 0 bases unmatched. CDR3 nucleotide sequence: TGTGCCAGCAGTTACTCGACAGGGGAAGCTTTCTTT. Its translation is CASSYSTGEAFF.

The V and J genes are TRBV28 and TRBJ1-5; 9 bases match TRBD1. Trimming took 2 bases from V and 3 from J; bases not matched to a gene: 14. CDR3 size: 19 residues. Germline CDR1 MDHEN, CDR2 SYDVKM. DNA for the CDR3: TGTGCCAGCAGTTTAATTGCAATATCGGACAGGGGCATCAATCAGCCCCAGCATTTT. Amino acids: CASSLIAISDRGINQPQHF.

The chain carries TRBV2 and TRBJ1-5; the match to TRBD1 covers 8 bases. V was clipped by 1 base and J by 9 bases; unmatched bases: 8. The CDR3 is 15 amino acids. Per germline, CDR1 SNHLY and CDR2 FYNNEI. CDR3 sequence: CASSEGQGWAWPQHF. The CDR3 DNA follows: TGTGCCAGCAGTGAAGGACAGGGGTGGGCTTGGCCCCAGCATTTT.

J is TRBJ1-1 and V is TRBV11-2; perhaps TRBD1 as D (5 bases). Germline values: CDR1 SGHAT, CDR2 FQNNGV. CDR3 length: 14 residues. V was trimmed by 1 base and J by 3 bases, leaving 9 bases between them. CDR3 amino acids: CASSLVRGYTEAFF. In nucleotides, the CDR3 is TGTGCCAGCAGCTTAGTTAGGGGATACACTGAAGCTTTCTTT.

V is TRBV4-1 and J is TRBJ2-4; D may be TRBD2 (6 bases). The ends were cut back, 0 bases at V and 6 bases at J, with 12 bases in the middle. The CDR3 contains 15 residues. The germline CDR1 and CDR2 sequences are MGHRA and YSYEKL. CDR3 nucleotide sequence: TGCGCCAGCAGCCAAGATGGGACTTGGGGAAACATTCAGTACTTC. It codes for CASSQDGTWGNIQYF.

This chain uses TRBV28 with TRBJ2-4, with 12 bases identical to TRBD1. The germline CDR1 and CDR2 sequences are MDHEN and SYDVKM. The CDR3 loop spans 12 amino acids. V dropped 6 bases and J dropped 16; count of bases not matched to a gene: 7. The CDR3 DNA sequence: TGTGCCAGCAGATTGGGACAGGGGGCTCCATACTTC. Residues: CASRLGQGAPYF.

This clone was seen only once. The chain is built from TRBV12-5 and TRBJ2-1; the match to TRBD1 covers 11 bases. The CDR3 totals 17 residues. V lost 0 bases, J lost 7 bases, and 8 bases stayed unmatched. The germline V gene has CDR1 LGHNT and CDR2 FRNRAP. The CDR3: CASGLVLGQGARNEQFF. The CDR3 coding sequence is TGTGCTAGTGGTTTGGTGCTAGGACAGGGGGCAAGGAATGAGCAGTTCTTC.

This clone was seen a handful of times. The J gene is TRBJ2-7, the V gene TRBV7-8; 12 nucleotides match TRBD2. After removal of 1 base from V and 10 bases from J, the junction contained 5 bases not matched to a gene. Germline V gene lookup returns CDR1 SGHVS and CDR2 FQNEAQ. The CDR3 spans 14 residues. The CDR3 DNA follows: TGTGCCAGCAGCTTAGGGACTAGCGGGACCCCCCAGTACTTC. Residues: CASSLGTSGTPQYF.

The chain carries TRBV27 and TRBJ1-1, with 7 bases fitting TRBD1. The V gene's germline CDR1 is MNHEY and CDR2 SMNVEV (reference sequence). V lost 0 bases to trimming and J lost 1 base; unmatched junction nucleotides: 5. This CDR3 has 16 residues. The CDR3 coding sequence is TGTGCCAGCAGTTTATCCGGGACAGCAACGAACACTGAAGCTTTCTTT. The encoded protein is CASSLSGTATNTEAFF.

CDR3 DNA: TGTGCCAGCAGTCCGGGACTCCGGCATGAGCAGTTCTTC. This encodes CASSPGLRHEQFF. The chain uses TRBV27 and TRBJ2-1, with TRBD2 as a possible D gene (6 bases). Germline-derived CDR1 and CDR2 are MNHEY and SMNVEV (reference sequence). This CDR3 is 13 amino acids long. Trimming pared 5 bases from V and 8 bases from J, leaving 13 bases between.

There are a few counts of this clone. V gene TRBV15 combines with J gene TRBJ1-1, with a weak D call TRBD1 (6 bases). The CDR3 has 14 residues. Trimming pared 4 bases from V and 5 bases from J, leaving 14 bases between. CDR1 is LNHNV, CDR2 YYDKDF, per germline (reference sequence). For the CDR3, the DNA is TGTGCCACCAGCAAGGGCAGGGGTGGGACTGAAGCTTTCTTT. Translating it yields CATSKGRGGTEAFF.

The rearrangement links TRBV6-5 to TRBJ1-1, with 9 bases fitting TRBD1. The CDR3 covers 14 residues. V lost 6 bases and J lost 6; bases outside the gene matches: 8. Per germline, CDR1 MNHEY and CDR2 SVGAGI. The CDR3 sequence: CASRNPGQGSEAFF. CDR3 DNA: TGTGCCAGCAGAAACCCGGGACAGGGATCTGAAGCTTTCTTT.

The rearrangement joins TRBV12-5 to TRBJ1-1; 8 bases are a match to TRBD1. The CDR3 has 15 residues. Germline V gene lookup returns CDR1 LGHNT and CDR2 FRNRAP. J gave up 6 bases and V 2 bases, and 8 bases lay outside the gene matches. The CDR3 here is CASGLQTTGVAEAFF. In nucleotides, the CDR3 is TGTGCTAGTGGTTTGCAAACGACAGGGGTCGCTGAAGCTTTCTTT.

This clone has a single count. V is TRBV2 and J is TRBJ2-1; the match to TRBD2 covers 9 bases. V trimming: 1 base; J trimming: 0 bases; junction bases outside the gene matches: 1. The V gene's germline CDR1 is SNHLY and CDR2 FYNNEI. This CDR3 has 16 amino acids. The CDR3 spells CASSEDSGSSYNEQFF. CDR3 coding DNA: TGTGCCAGCAGTGAAGATAGCGGGAGCTCCTACAATGAGCAGTTCTTC. Full variable domain (missing parts from reference TRBV2 and TRBJ2-1): EPEVTQTPSHQVTQMGQEVILRCVPISNHLYFYWYRQILGQKVEFLVSFYNNEISEKSEIFDDQFSVERPDGSNFTLKIRSTKLEDSAMYFCASSEDSGSSYNEQFFGPGTRLTVL.

The chain has TRBV6-1 and TRBJ2-1, with 12 nucleotides matching TRBD2. This CDR3 is built from 13 residues. Germline values: CDR1 MNHNS, CDR2 SASEGT. V trimming: 10 bases; J trimming: 6 bases; junction bases outside the gene matches: 4. The CDR3 region has the DNA TGTGCCACTAGCGGGAGGGCTCTCAATGAGCAGTTCTTC. Its protein product is CATSGRALNEQFF.

The chain has TRBV5-6 and TRBJ1-1, with D perhaps matching TRBD1 (5 bases). There are 15 residues in the CDR3. The V end was cut by 0 bases, the J end by 4 bases, with 13 bases between. The germline V gene has CDR1 SGHDT and CDR2 YYEEEE. CDR3 sequence: CASSLGGWGGTEAFF. In DNA, the CDR3 is TGTGCCAGCAGCTTGGGTGGTTGGGGGGGCACTGAAGCTTTCTTT.

The chain joins TRBV28 to TRBJ2-7, with TRBD2 as a possible D gene (5 bases). The CDR3 has 13 amino acids. V lost 6 bases and J 5 bases, leaving 14 bases between the germline ends. CDR1 MDHEN and CDR2 SYDVKM come from the germline V gene. DNA for the CDR3: TGTGCCAGCAGCCCTACGAGGGTTCACGAGCAGTACTTC. Amino acids: CASSPTRVHEQYF.

The chain has TRBV4-3 and TRBJ1-3, with a possible D match to TRBD1 (6 bases). V lost 3 bases and J lost 0, with 6 bases in between. CDR1 is LGHNA and CDR2 is YSLEER in the germline V gene. The CDR3 loop spans 14 amino acids. CDR3 DNA: TGCGCCAGCAGCCAGGGGGCCTCTGGAAACACCATATATTTT. It encodes CASSQGASGNTIYF.

The chain combines TRBV7-9 with TRBJ2-5; a possible D gene is TRBD1 (5 bases). Germline V gene lookup returns CDR1 SEHNR and CDR2 FQNEAQ (reference sequence). The CDR3 runs to 15 residues. With 3 bases removed from V and 2 bases from J, the gap between germline ends came to 13 bases. The CDR3 DNA reads as TGTGCCAGCAGCTTTTTTCGGCAGGGACAAGAGACCCAGTACTTC. The encoded protein is CASSFFRQGQETQYF.

The chain recombines TRBV5-1 with TRBJ1-4, with 9 bases identical to TRBD1. CDR1 and CDR2 (germline): SGHRS, YFSETQ. V was pared by 5 bases and J by 3 bases, with 5 bases of the junction left unmatched. The CDR3 is made up of 15 amino acids. The CDR3 spells CASRRDRVSNEKLFF. CDR3 coding DNA: TGCGCCAGCAGACGGGACAGGGTTTCTAATGAAAAACTGTTTTTT.